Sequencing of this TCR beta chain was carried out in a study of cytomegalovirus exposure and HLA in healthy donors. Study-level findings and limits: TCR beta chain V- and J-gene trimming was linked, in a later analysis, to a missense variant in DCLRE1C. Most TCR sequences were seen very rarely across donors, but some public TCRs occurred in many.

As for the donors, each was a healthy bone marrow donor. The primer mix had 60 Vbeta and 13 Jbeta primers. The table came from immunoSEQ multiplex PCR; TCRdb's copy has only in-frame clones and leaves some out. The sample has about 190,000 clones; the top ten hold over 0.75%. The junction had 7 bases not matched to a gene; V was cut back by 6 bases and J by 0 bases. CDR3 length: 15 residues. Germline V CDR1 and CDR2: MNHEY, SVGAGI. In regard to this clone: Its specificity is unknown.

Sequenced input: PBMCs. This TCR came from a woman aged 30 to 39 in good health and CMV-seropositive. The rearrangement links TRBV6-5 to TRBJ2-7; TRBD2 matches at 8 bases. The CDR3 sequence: CASSLSGTSSYEQYF. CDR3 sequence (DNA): TGTGCCAGCAGCCTTAGCGGGACCAGCTCCTACGAGCAGTACTTC.